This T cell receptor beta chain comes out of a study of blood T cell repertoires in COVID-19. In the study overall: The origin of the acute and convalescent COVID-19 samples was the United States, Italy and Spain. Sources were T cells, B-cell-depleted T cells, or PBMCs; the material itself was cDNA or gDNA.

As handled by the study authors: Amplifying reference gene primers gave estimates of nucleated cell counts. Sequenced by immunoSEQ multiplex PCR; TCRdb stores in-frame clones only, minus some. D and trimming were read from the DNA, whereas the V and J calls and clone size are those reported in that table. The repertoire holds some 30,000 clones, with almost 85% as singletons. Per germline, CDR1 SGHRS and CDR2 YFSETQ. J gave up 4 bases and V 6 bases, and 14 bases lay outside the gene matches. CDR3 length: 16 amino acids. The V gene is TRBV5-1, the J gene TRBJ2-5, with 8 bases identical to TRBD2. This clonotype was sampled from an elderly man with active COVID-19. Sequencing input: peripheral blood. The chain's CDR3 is CASTNRAGGRVETQYF. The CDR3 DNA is TGCGCCAGCACAAACCGTGCGGGGGGCCGCGTAGAGACCCAGTACTTC.